This T cell receptor (beta chain) was profiled in a study of blood T cell dynamics during melanoma immunotherapy. Time point here: week 3, after first cycle of checkpoint inhibitor. The protocol was immunoSEQ multiplex PCR, while the TCRdb copy is restricted to in-frame clones and leaves out a portion. Here the sample spans roughly 30,000 clones, over 70% being singletons. About this clone itself: The antigen remains unidentified.

Germline V CDR1 and CDR2: SGHRS, YFSETQ. Trimming at V came to 4 bases and at J to 0 bases, leaving 8 bases not matched to a gene. The CDR3 runs 18 residues. Study observations and caveats: At W3, later disease-control patients showed bifurcated PBMC repertoire changes, unlike progressors.

The chain couples TRBV5-1 to TRBJ2-1; 12 positions agree with TRBD2. The sequence was collected from a human donor with melanoma. Sequencing was performed on blood, taken from a patient treated with checkpoint blockade. CDR3 sequence reads: CASSPGLAGISSYNEQFF. CDR3 nucleotides: TGCGCCAGCAGCCCTGGACTAGCGGGAATAAGCTCCTACAATGAGCAGTTCTTC.